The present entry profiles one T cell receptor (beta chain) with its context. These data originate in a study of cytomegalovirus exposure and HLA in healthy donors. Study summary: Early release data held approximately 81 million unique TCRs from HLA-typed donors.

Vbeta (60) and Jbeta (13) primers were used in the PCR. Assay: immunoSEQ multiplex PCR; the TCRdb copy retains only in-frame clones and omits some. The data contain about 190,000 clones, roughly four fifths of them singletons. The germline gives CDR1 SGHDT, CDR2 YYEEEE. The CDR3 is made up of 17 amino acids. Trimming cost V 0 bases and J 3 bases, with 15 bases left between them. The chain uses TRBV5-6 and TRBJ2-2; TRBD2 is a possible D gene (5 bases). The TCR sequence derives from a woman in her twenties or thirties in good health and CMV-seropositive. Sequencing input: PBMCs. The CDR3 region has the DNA TGTGCCAGCAGCTTGGGACTAACTAGAAGGGACACCGGGGAGCTGTTTTTT. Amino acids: CASSLGLTRRDTGELFF.